Presented here are 3 T cell receptor beta chains from one specimen sequenced in a study of T cell responses to AZD1222 COVID-19 vaccine. TCRdb keeps only in-frame clones here, not all; method: immunoSEQ multiplex PCR. The table shows approximately 140,000 clones, with around 90% occurring only once. This sample comprised peripheral blood, obtained 28 days after the second AZD1222 dose. These receptors were obtained from an adult who received the AZD1222 COVID-19 vaccine.

This chain connects TRBV5-1 to TRBJ2-7, with TRBD2 matching 11 bases. The CDR3 length is 16 residues. From germline, CDR1 is SGHRS and CDR2 YFSETQ. The J segment lost 7 bases and the V segment lost 2 bases, leaving 11 bases of the junction unmatched. The chain's CDR3 is CASSLSGLAGPEEQYF. DNA of the CDR3: TGCGCCAGCAGCTTATCTGGACTAGCGGGCCCTGAGGAGCAGTACTTC.

The V gene is TRBV2, the J gene TRBJ1-1; 7 bases align to TRBD1. CDR1 and CDR2 (germline): SNHLY, FYNNEI. The CDR3 runs to 12 residues. V was clipped by 8 bases and J by 8 bases; unmatched bases: 8. The CDR3 here is CASWPEQGEAFF. The CDR3 coding sequence is TGTGCCAGCTGGCCCGAACAGGGGGAAGCTTTCTTT.

The chain combines TRBV12-5 with TRBJ1-5; no clear D. Germline values: CDR1 LGHNT, CDR2 FRNRAP. The CDR3 is made up of 13 amino acids. Trimming shortened V by 1 base and J by 4 bases, and 5 bases separated the two germline ends. The CDR3, as DNA: TGTGCTAGTGGTTTGGAACCGAATCAGCCCCAGCATTTT. The encoded protein is CASGLEPNQPQHF.